This TCR beta chain came from a study of CD8+CD57+ T cells in acquired aplastic anemia. Genomic DNA templated the TCR beta VDJ and CDR3 profiling. TCRdb reprocessed the reads with MiXCR, giving one entry per CDR3 protein. The sample holds 200,000 to 300,000 distinct CDR3 sequences, around half seen once. All sequencing subjects had displayed CD8+CD57+ cell expansion on flow cytometry. Among the patients, all had severe acquired aplastic anemia. Patients were therapy-naive when their blood was sampled. As regards this clonotype: No antigen is known for it.

The V and J ends lost 3 bases and 4 bases respectively, with 19 bases between them. The CDR3 extends over 16 amino acids. Germline V gene data show CDR1 as MGHDK and CDR2 as SYGVNS. Points from the study as a whole: Patients and controls shared 25 to 30 CD8+ CDR3 sequences, highly expressed in patients.

The chain links TRBV25-1 to TRBJ2-7; possible D gene TRBD1, 6 bases. The sample consisted of sorted CD4+, CD8+, or CD8+CD57+ T cells (not recorded which) from PBMCs. The clonotype was recovered from a human donor with aplastic anemia. The CDR3: CASSDPTGGLLYEQYF. The CDR3 DNA reads TGTGCCAGCAGTGATCCGACAGGAGGTTTGCTGTACGAGCAGTACTTC.